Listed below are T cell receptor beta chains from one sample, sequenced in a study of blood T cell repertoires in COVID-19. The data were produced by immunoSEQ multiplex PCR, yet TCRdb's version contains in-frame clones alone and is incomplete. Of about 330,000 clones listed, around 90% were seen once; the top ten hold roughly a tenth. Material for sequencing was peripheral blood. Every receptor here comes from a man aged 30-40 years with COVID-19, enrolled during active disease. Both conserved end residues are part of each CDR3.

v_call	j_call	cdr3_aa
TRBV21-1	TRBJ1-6	CARGEHREENSPLHF
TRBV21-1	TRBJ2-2	CASSKLGEQPNTGELFF
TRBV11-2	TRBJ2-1	CASSSPTTGTEFF
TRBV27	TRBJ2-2	CASSHRDRGRTGELFF
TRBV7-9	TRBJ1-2	CACSDRGDGYTF
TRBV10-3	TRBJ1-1	CAINPQGYNTEAFF
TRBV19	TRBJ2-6	CASSMPQGGANVLTF
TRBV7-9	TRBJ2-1	CASSLGLADRFSNEQFF
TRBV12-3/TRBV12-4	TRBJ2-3	CASFRGTDTQYF
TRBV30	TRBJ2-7	CAWSVGQGIFYEQYF
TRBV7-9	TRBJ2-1	CASSLVGQGGNEQFF
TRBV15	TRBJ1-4	CATSRDRGNEKLFF
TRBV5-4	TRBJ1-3	CASSLDLISGNTIYF
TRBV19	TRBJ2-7	CASSLLSGGNYEQYF
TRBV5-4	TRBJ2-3	CASIPHSGDSPLTQYF
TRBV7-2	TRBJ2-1	CASSLLGQTYNEQFF
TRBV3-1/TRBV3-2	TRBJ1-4	CASSLFLLQGAANEKLFF
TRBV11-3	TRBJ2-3	CASSRQGATDTQYF
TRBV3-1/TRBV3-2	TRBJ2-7	CASSQDPRGGGADEQYF
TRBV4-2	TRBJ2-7	CASSPAGTSGRPLLSSSYEQYF
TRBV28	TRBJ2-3	CASSLAPTSGVTDTQYF
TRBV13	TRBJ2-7	CASSPRTSGGYEQYF
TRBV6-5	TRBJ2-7	CASRPAGGGPYEQYF
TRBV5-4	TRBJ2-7	CASSPTGGLREQYF
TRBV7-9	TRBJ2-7	CASSGADFSYEQYF
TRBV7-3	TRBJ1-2	CASSSYPGQGWAYGYTF
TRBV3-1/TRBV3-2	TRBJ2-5	CASSQDGGMRETQYF
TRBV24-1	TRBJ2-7	CATSDPTPQSSYEQYF
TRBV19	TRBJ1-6	CASRKNRGYNSPLHF
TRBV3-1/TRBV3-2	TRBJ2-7	CASSRSWGGHNQGEQYF
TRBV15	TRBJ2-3	CATSRELRRSHGDTQYF
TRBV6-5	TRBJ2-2	CASRTGHTGELFF
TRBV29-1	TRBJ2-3	CSVGTAPDTQYF
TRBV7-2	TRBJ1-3	CASSSDRRNTIYF
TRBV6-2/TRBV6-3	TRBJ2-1	CASSPANGGSYNEQFF
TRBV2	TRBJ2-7	CASNPQPGDLYEQYF
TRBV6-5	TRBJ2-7	CASSYALGGTYEQYF
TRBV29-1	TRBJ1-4	CSVGNRVGKLFF
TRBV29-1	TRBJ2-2	CSAISLGTDTGELFF
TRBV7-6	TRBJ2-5	CASSLFSGLDRETQYF
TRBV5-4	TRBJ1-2	CASSFADRAPSYTF
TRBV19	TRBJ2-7	CASSHRDPPWEQYF
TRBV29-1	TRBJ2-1	CSVQGGASNEQFF
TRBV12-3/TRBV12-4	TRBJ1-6	CASSLTGNSPLHF
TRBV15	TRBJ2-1	CATSRDRGTAGPGVNEQFF
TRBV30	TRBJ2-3	CAWSGALTDTQYF
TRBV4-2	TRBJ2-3	CASSQDLAGGTDTQYF
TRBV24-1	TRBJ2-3	CATSDPDRERTDTQYF
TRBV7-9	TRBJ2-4	CASSLTAGTINIQYF